This T cell receptor beta chain was identified in a study of regulatory T cells in long-lasting Graves disease. Study summary: Persistent cases were those of Graves' disease that involved over 5 years of antithyroid drugs with positive TSH receptor antibodies. Whole-study findings and limits: Persistent patients shared thousands of public clonotypes among themselves. Newly diagnosed patients shared fewer, at about a thousand.

This CDR3 is 15 amino acids long. Germline-derived CDR1 and CDR2 are MNHEY and SMNVEV (reference sequence). V gave up 5 bases and J gave up 1 base, with 12 bases separating them. As regards this clonotype: Its antigen is undetermined.

The sample's time point: persistent/refractory GD, antithyroid drugs over 5 years with positive TRAb. From PBMCs, RNA was extracted and then used to make the TCR library. iRepertoire HTBI primers and Arm-PCR of CDR3 regions built TCR beta libraries. TCRdb independently ran MiXCR on the multiplex PCR reads; one entry per CDR3 protein. The table has about 430,000 distinct CDR3 sequences, 21% seen once. This chain links TRBV27 with TRBJ2-1; D is ambiguous. This TCR was recovered from a female donor with Graves disease. This specimen consisted of peripheral blood mononuclear cells (PBMCs), obtained when the disease was refractory, from a patient treated with antithyroid drugs. The CDR3 DNA is TGTGCCAGCAGTCCCCCGCATGGGTCCTACAATGAGCAGTTCTTC. Translating gives CASSPPHGSYNEQFF.